Each of the 15 T cell receptor beta chains below was sequenced from the same sample in a study of T cell changes during pregnancy in multiple sclerosis. Sequenced by immunoSEQ multiplex PCR; TCRdb stores in-frame clones only, minus some. The table includes around 80,000 clones, about 91% detected once. The input for sequencing was peripheral blood, taken before pregnancy. These receptors all stem from a female donor with multiple sclerosis, enrolled in a pregnancy study.

The V gene is TRBV4-3, the J gene TRBJ2-1, with TRBD2 matching over 9 bases. This CDR3 is 16 amino acids long. Germline values: CDR1 LGHNA, CDR2 YSLEER. Unmatched junction bases numbered 10, after V lost 6 bases and J lost 4 bases. The DNA for the CDR3 is TGCGCCAGCAGTCGAGCGCTAGCGGGACCTTACAATGAGCAGTTCTTC. It encodes CASSRALAGPYNEQFF.

The chain has TRBV30 and TRBJ1-2, with D possibly being TRBD1 (6 bases). This CDR3 spans 14 amino acids. Germline CDR1 is GTSNPN and CDR2 is SVGIG (reference sequence). The germline V and J ends were trimmed by 1 base and 2 bases, with 11 bases remaining between them. The CDR3 DNA is TGTGCCTGGAGTGCGACAGGTACCAACTATGGCTACACCTTC. Amino acids: CAWSATGTNYGYTF.

The chain employs TRBV6-1 and TRBJ1-1; D perhaps matches TRBD1 (6 bases). Trimming cost V 4 bases and J 11 bases, with 23 bases left between them. Germline V gives CDR1 MNHNS, CDR2 SASEGT. The CDR3 runs to 15 residues. The CDR3 sequence is CASSGKLMGDIEAFF. DNA for the CDR3: TGTGCCAGCAGTGGAAAACTGATGGGGGACATTGAGGCTTTCTTT.

This clone appeared a few times. The chain has TRBV5-4 and TRBJ2-7; possibly TRBD2 for D (5 bases). Per germline, CDR1 SGHNT and CDR2 YYREEE (reference sequence). The CDR3 covers 14 residues. Trimming cost V 3 bases and J 3 bases, with 13 bases left between them. This CDR3 is CASSSSGSSYEQYF. In DNA, the CDR3 is TGTGCCAGCAGCTCGTCGGGGAGTAGCTACGAGCAGTACTTC.

The V call is TRBV2, the J call TRBJ2-2, with 10 bases that match TRBD2. V shed 5 bases, J shed 7 bases, and the junction held 7 bases outside the gene matches. This CDR3 region has 15 residues. Germline loops: CDR1 SNHLY, CDR2 FYNNEI. As DNA, the CDR3 is TGTGCCAGCAGTCCTAGCGGGAGATTGGTCGGGGAGCTGTTTTTT. Protein product: CASSPSGRLVGELFF. Based on the CDR3 plus reference TRBV2 and TRBJ2-2, the full variable domain is EPEVTQTPSHQVTQMGQEVILRCVPISNHLYFYWYRQILGQKVEFLVSFYNNEISEKSEIFDDQFSVERPDGSNFTLKIRSTKLEDSAMYFCASSPSGRLVGELFFGEGSRLTVL.

The J gene is TRBJ1-1, the V gene TRBV4-3, with TRBD1 as a possible D gene (5 bases). The V gene's germline CDR1 is LGHNA and CDR2 YSLEER. V was cut by 0 bases and J by 0 bases, with 11 bases left in between. The CDR3 runs 16 residues. CDR3 region: CASSQERTMLNTEAFF. The CDR3 nucleotides are TGCGCCAGCAGCCAAGAGAGGACAATGTTGAACACTGAAGCTTTCTTT.

The chain recombines TRBV29-1 with TRBJ2-7; 8 bases are a match to TRBD2. Germline CDR1 reads SQVTM; CDR2 reads ANQGSEA. The CDR3 contains 11 residues. V was clipped by 5 bases and J by 3 bases; unmatched bases: 0. The CDR3 sequence: CSVRGGYEQYF. Written as DNA, the CDR3 is TGCAGCGTTCGGGGGGGCTACGAGCAGTACTTC.

The J gene is TRBJ2-7, the V gene TRBV28; TRBD2 is a possible D gene (5 bases). Germline V gives CDR1 MDHEN, CDR2 SYDVKM. The CDR3 is made up of 12 amino acids. V was cut by 3 bases and J by 4 bases, with 7 bases left in between. This CDR3 reads CASSFGVYEQYF. In DNA form, the CDR3 reads TGTGCCAGCAGTTTCGGGGTGTACGAGCAGTACTTC.

V and J are TRBV7-6 and TRBJ2-1, with 8 bases lining up with TRBD2. Per the germline V gene, CDR1 is SGHVS and CDR2 is FNYEAQ. This CDR3 region has 13 residues. After removal of 3 bases from V and 9 bases from J, the junction contained 4 bases not matched to a gene. CDR3 protein: CASSFLRGGEQFF. The CDR3 DNA sequence: TGTGCCAGCAGCTTTCTACGGGGGGGTGAGCAGTTCTTC.

This chain links TRBV19 with TRBJ2-4; D might be TRBD2 (7 bases). This CDR3 contains 17 residues. From germline, CDR1 is LNHDA and CDR2 SQIVND (reference sequence). V dropped 2 bases and J dropped 6 bases, with 20 bases sitting between them. The CDR3 DNA follows: TGTGCCAGTAGTATAACAGGCCGGGGGGCCTCCCCAAACATTCAGTACTTC. Translated: CASSITGRGASPNIQYF.

This clone was observed a few times. The gene calls are TRBV6-4 and TRBJ2-2; 12 bases map to TRBD2. CDR3 length: 15 amino acids. After removal of 3 bases from V and 4 bases from J, the junction contained 0 bases not matched to a gene. Germline V CDR1 and CDR2: MRHNA, SNTAGT. CDR3 amino acids: CASSETSGSTGELFF. The CDR3 DNA reads as TGTGCCAGCAGTGAGACTAGCGGGAGCACCGGGGAGCTGTTTTTT.

V is TRBV2 and J is TRBJ1-1; D is possibly TRBD1 (5 bases). CDR1 and CDR2 from the germline V gene are SNHLY and FYNNEI. The CDR3 has 14 residues. V gave up 10 bases and J gave up 5 bases, with 20 bases separating them. The CDR3 region has the DNA TGTGCCACCCCACGAGATCCAGGGCGGACTGAAGCTTTCTTT. This translates into CATPRDPGRTEAFF.

This clone has just one count. The chain has TRBV28 and TRBJ2-7, with a possible D match to TRBD1 (6 bases). Germline CDR1 and CDR2: MDHEN and SYDVKM. The CDR3 contains 15 residues. Trimming removed 5 bases from V and 1 base from J, with 15 bases in between. The CDR3 coding sequence is TGTGCCAGCAGTGCCCACAGGGATGGGTCCTACGAGCAGTACTTC. This gives the protein CASSAHRDGSYEQYF.

The chain links TRBV6-1 to TRBJ2-3; D is unresolved. V was trimmed by 1 base and J by 0 bases, leaving 14 bases between them. The CDR3 runs 17 residues. CDR1 MNHNS and CDR2 SASEGT come from the germline V gene. The CDR3: CASSEVGPSGSTDTQYF. In nucleotides, the CDR3 is TGTGCCAGCAGTGAAGTGGGCCCCTCTGGAAGCACAGATACGCAGTATTTT.

The chain uses TRBV6-1 and TRBJ2-5; 14 bases fit TRBD2. V shed 1 base, J shed 3 bases, and the junction held 7 bases outside the gene matches. The CDR3 runs to 18 residues. Germline V gene data show CDR1 as MNHNS and CDR2 as SASEGT. The CDR3 loop reads CASSEGGLAGGYKETQYF. As DNA, the CDR3 is TGTGCCAGCAGTGAAGGAGGACTAGCGGGAGGTTATAAAGAGACCCAGTACTTC.